This T cell receptor beta chain came from a study of blood T cell repertoires in COVID-19. Looking at the study overall: Both acute and convalescent COVID-19 samples were obtained from the United States, Italy and Spain. In each case, the material was cDNA or gDNA derived from T cells, B-cell-depleted T cells, or PBMCs.

Enrolment of Seattle patients took place during active infection, and they were followed longitudinally. Authors' processing steps: Amplification of reference gene primers was used by the study to estimate nucleated cell counts. Profiling relied on immunoSEQ multiplex PCR, and the TCRdb table lists in-frame clones only, not all of them. For V, J and clone size, that table is used; D and trimming come from the DNA. Altogether about 97,000 clones are present, 80% to 90% being singletons, with the ten largest covering around 2%. This CDR3 is built from 15 residues. Trimming cost V 1 base and J 1 base, with 10 bases left between them. Per the germline V gene, CDR1 is GTSNPN and CDR2 is SVGIG (reference sequence).

The clonotype comes from a man in his forties or fifties with COVID-19, enrolled during active disease. This chain links TRBV30 with TRBJ2-2; D is unresolved. Material: peripheral blood. The CDR3 loop reads CAWSDIFLNTGELFF. Written as DNA, the CDR3 is TGTGCCTGGAGTGACATCTTCTTGAACACCGGGGAGCTGTTTTTT.